One T cell receptor beta chain is described in this entry. As yet, its antigen is unknown. This sample was included in a study of T cell responses to AZD1222 COVID-19 vaccine. Findings and caveats of the study: Repertoire samples came only from after the peak T cell response. Regions left unmutated in variants are reportedly the target of nearly half of spike-specific TCRs. Compared with day 0, the breadth and depth of the Spike-specific TCR repertoire rose significantly after two doses of AZD1222. Seropositivity was recorded at baseline in only a handful of AZD1222 recipients.

TCRdb keeps only in-frame clones here, not all; method: immunoSEQ multiplex PCR. The data hold 150,000 to 200,000 clones, with 80% to 95% observed a single time. Sequenced material: peripheral blood, taken on day 0 of AZD1222 vaccination. This clonotype was obtained from an adult in good health.

The CDR3 reads CASSQAQGWNLNTEAFF. The CDR3 nucleotides are TGCGCCAGCAGCCAAGCACAGGGGTGGAATTTGAACACTGAAGCTTTCTTT. The chain is built from TRBV4-1 and TRBJ1-1, with 7 bases matching TRBD1. Trimming took 1 base from V and 0 from J; bases not matched to a gene: 8. Per germline, CDR1 MGHRA and CDR2 YSYEKL. This CDR3 is 17 amino acids long.